Listed here are 25 T cell receptor beta chains from one sample, sequenced in a study of T-cell memory formation after mild COVID-19. TCRdb re-called the 5' RACE reads with MiXCR, one entry per CDR3 protein. The sample has 65,000 to 90,000 distinct CDR3 sequences, about 15% seen once. The sample was PBMCs or a T cell subset sorted from them (not recorded which). These TCRs come from an adult woman who had mild COVID-19 (a few samples of this study predate the infection). Cell type and time point are not known.

This clonotype has a handful of counts. At one end the junction does not follow the germline gene, possibly because of a read error. This sequence joins TRBV12-3 or TRBV12-4 and TRBJ1-5; no clear D gene. The CDR3 has 13 amino acids. DNA for the CDR3: TGTGCCAGCAGTTTTGGCGGGAATCGGCCCCAGCATTTT. This translates into CASSFGGNRPQHF.

The CDR3: CASRQTGGDEQFF. DNA for the CDR3: TGTGCCAGCAGACAAACAGGGGGCGATGAGCAGTTCTTC. The gene calls are TRBV7-9 and TRBJ2-1; 9 bases fit TRBD1. The V segment lost 6 bases and the J segment 8 bases; nucleotides outside the gene matches: 5. Germline assignment: CDR1 SEHNR and CDR2 FQNEAQ (reference sequence). This CDR3 contains 13 residues. The complete variable domain, with remaining parts taken from reference TRBV7-9 and TRBJ2-1, reads DTGVSQNPRHKITKRGQNVTFRCDPISEHNRLYWYRQTLGQGPEFLTYFQNEAQLEKSRLLSDRFSAERPKGSFSTLEIQRTEQGDSAMYLCASRQTGGDEQFFGPGTRLTVL.

This clonotype was seen more than once but under ten times. The chain links TRBV15 to TRBJ1-2; 9 bases agree with TRBD1. Germline trimming cut 4 bases from V and 3 bases from J; bases unmatched to any gene: 3. Germline lookup yields CDR1 LNHNV and CDR2 YYDKDF (reference sequence). The CDR3 totals 14 residues. CDR3 region: CATSTTGGHYGYTF. CDR3 DNA sequence: TGTGCCACCAGCACGACAGGGGGACACTATGGCTACACCTTC.

This chain joins TRBV6-5 and TRBJ2-1; 11 bases are shared with TRBD2. V was pared by 0 bases and J by 3 bases, with 4 bases of the junction left unmatched. From germline, CDR1 is MNHEY and CDR2 SVGAGI. There are 17 residues in the CDR3. CDR3: CASSYSVGTSGYNEQFF. Here the CDR3 DNA reads TGTGCCAGCAGTTACTCAGTTGGGACTAGCGGCTACAATGAGCAGTTCTTC.

V gene TRBV9 combines with J gene TRBJ2-7; the match to TRBD2 covers 10 bases. Germline CDR1 SGDLS, CDR2 YYNGEE. V was pared by 3 bases and J by 2 bases, with 8 bases of the junction left unmatched. The CDR3 consists of 16 residues. The CDR3 region has the DNA TGTGCCAGCAGCGCAATCGGGACTAGCGCTACCTACGAGCAGTACTTC. Amino acids: CASSAIGTSATYEQYF. The variable domain in full, completed from reference TRBV9 and TRBJ2-7, reads DSGVTQTPKHLITATGQRVTLRCSPRSGDLSVYWYQQSLDQGLQFLIQYYNGEERAKGNILERFSAQQFPDLHSELNLSSLELGDSALYFCASSAIGTSATYEQYFGPGTRLTVT.

The sample holds many counts of this clonotype. The rearrangement uses TRBV20-1 and TRBJ2-1; 12 bases align to TRBD2. The junction had 12 bases not matched to a gene; V was cut back by 6 bases and J by 9 bases. Germline CDR1 reads DFQATT; CDR2 reads SNEGSKA (reference sequence). The CDR3 sequence is 15 residues long. In DNA form, the CDR3 reads TGCAGTGCCACGACTAGCGGGGGAGCTTTTGGTGAGCAGTTCTTC. Translated: CSATTSGGAFGEQFF.

This clonotype has a handful of counts. The J gene is TRBJ2-7, the V gene TRBV10-3, with D possibly matching TRBD2 (5 bases). Trimming took off 2 bases at V and 7 bases at J, with 15 bases between the two ends. The CDR3 is 14 amino acids. Germline CDR1 ENHRY, CDR2 SYGVKD. CDR3 region: CAISETRAVWEQYF. CDR3 bases: TGTGCCATCAGTGAGACTAGGGCGGTGTGGGAGCAGTACTTC.

The chain joins TRBV7-9 to TRBJ1-1, with TRBD1 matching over 7 bases. Germline-derived CDR1 and CDR2 are SEHNR and FQNEAQ (reference sequence). The CDR3 has 13 amino acids. V dropped 4 bases and J dropped 8; count of bases not matched to a gene: 7. The DNA for the CDR3 is TGTGCCAGCAGCTCTACAGGGGCCTTCGAAGCTTTCTTT. This codes for CASSSTGAFEAFF.

This clonotype has more than one count but fewer than ten. V and J are TRBV5-1 and TRBJ2-1; D ambiguous. The CDR3 spans 15 residues. From germline, CDR1 is SGHRS and CDR2 YFSETQ. The V and J ends lost 0 bases and 1 base respectively, with 8 bases between them. CDR3 coding DNA: TGCGCCAGCAGCTTGGCTAGTTCGTCCTACAATGAGCAGTTCTTC. Translation: CASSLASSSYNEQFF. Based on the CDR3 plus reference TRBV5-1 and TRBJ2-1, the full variable domain is KAGVTQTPRYLIKTRGQQVTLSCSPISGHRSVSWYQQTPGQGLQFLFEYFSETQRNKGNFPGRFSGRQFSNSRSEMNVSTLELGDSALYLCASSLASSSYNEQFFGPGTRLTVL.

The table lists this clonotype with a few counts. The V and J genes are TRBV27 and TRBJ2-7; 7 nucleotides match TRBD1. CDR1 is MNHEY and CDR2 is SMNVEV in the germline V gene (reference sequence). The ends lost 4 bases at V and 4 bases at J; junction bases unmatched: 7. The CDR3 covers 14 residues. CDR3 region: CASSSGGRMYEQYF. The DNA of the CDR3 is TGTGCCAGCAGTTCAGGGGGACGGATGTACGAGCAGTACTTC.

The rearrangement links TRBV4-1 to TRBJ2-7, with TRBD1 matching 8 bases. With 2 bases clipped from V and 5 bases from J, the junction kept 8 bases outside the gene matches. Per the germline V gene, CDR1 is MGHRA and CDR2 is YSYEKL. This CDR3 spans 15 amino acids. CDR3 loop: CASSQLGQGGDEQYF. CDR3 DNA sequence: TGCGCCAGCAGCCAACTCGGACAGGGTGGCGACGAGCAGTACTTC.

This chain uses TRBV4-1 with TRBJ2-3, with a weak D call TRBD2 (5 bases). The ends were cut back, 3 bases at V and 0 bases at J, with 13 bases in the middle. The CDR3 runs to 16 residues. Germline values: CDR1 MGHRA, CDR2 YSYEKL. The CDR3 DNA is TGCGCCAGCAGCCACGGCCCGAGGGATAGCACAGATACGCAGTATTTT. It is translated as CASSHGPRDSTDTQYF.

The chain couples TRBV9 to TRBJ2-3; the match to TRBD2 covers 15 bases. The V gene end was trimmed by 4 bases and the J gene end by 6 bases; junction bases not matched to a gene: 3. This CDR3 has 15 residues. Germline CDR1 is SGDLS and CDR2 is YYNGEE. As DNA, the CDR3 is TGTGCCAGCAGCTCCGGGACTAGCGGGAGGGATACGCAGTATTTT. Encoded protein: CASSSGTSGRDTQYF.

This chain uses TRBV27 with TRBJ2-7, with a weak D call TRBD1 (6 bases). The germline V gene has CDR1 MNHEY and CDR2 SMNVEV (reference sequence). Deletions cut 0 bases from V and 6 bases from J, with 18 bases between. The CDR3 length is 16 residues. CDR3 coding DNA: TGTGCCAGCAGTTTATCTCTGGGCAGGGGACAAGGCGAGCAGTACTTC. Amino acid sequence: CASSLSLGRGQGEQYF.

This chain joins TRBV15 and TRBJ2-5, with 9 bases identical to TRBD1. V lost 1 base and J lost 5; bases outside the gene matches: 11. CDR1 is LNHNV and CDR2 is YYDKDF in the germline V gene (reference sequence). This CDR3 is 17 amino acids long. CDR3 sequence reads: CATSRGTGTGYVETQYF. The CDR3 DNA follows: TGTGCCACCAGCAGAGGTACCGGGACAGGGTACGTCGAGACCCAGTACTTC.

This rearrangement joins TRBV4-3 to TRBJ2-7; D tentatively reads TRBD1 or TRBD2 (7 bases each). The CDR3 extends over 16 amino acids. The V end lost 0 bases, the J end lost 2 bases, and 14 bases lay between the germline ends. The germline CDR1 and CDR2 sequences are LGHNA and YSLEER. The CDR3 DNA reads as TGCGCCAGCAGCCAAGAAAGCGGGACAGCCCCCTACGAGCAGTACTTC. This translates into CASSQESGTAPYEQYF.

V gene TRBV5-1 combines with J gene TRBJ2-1; TRBD2 aligns across 10 bases. V shed 0 bases and J 7 bases; nucleotides not matched to a gene: 13. Germline lookup yields CDR1 SGHRS and CDR2 YFSETQ. This CDR3 has 18 residues. CDR3 amino acids: CASSLVLAGAFEGNEQFF. CDR3 DNA: TGCGCCAGCAGCTTGGTGCTAGCGGGAGCGTTTGAAGGTAATGAGCAGTTCTTC. Full variable domain (rest looked up from reference TRBV5-1 and TRBJ2-1): KAGVTQTPRYLIKTRGQQVTLSCSPISGHRSVSWYQQTPGQGLQFLFEYFSETQRNKGNFPGRFSGRQFSNSRSEMNVSTLELGDSALYLCASSLVLAGAFEGNEQFFGPGTRLTVL.

The V and J genes are TRBV7-8 and TRBJ1-2; 8 bases map to TRBD1. This CDR3 comprises 15 residues. Germline V gives CDR1 SGHVS, CDR2 FQNEAQ. V lost 0 bases to trimming and J lost 4 bases; unmatched junction nucleotides: 4. CDR3 region: CASSLAGQAAYGYTF. The DNA of the CDR3 is TGTGCCAGCAGCTTAGCGGGACAGGCCGCCTATGGCTACACCTTC.

J is TRBJ2-7 and V is TRBV12-3 or TRBV12-4; D is ambiguous. The length of the CDR3 is 11 residues. The V end lost 6 bases, the J end lost 4 bases, and 7 bases lay between the germline ends. CDR3 in amino acids: CASSNTYEQYF. In nucleotides, the CDR3 is TGTGCCAGCAGCAATACATACGAGCAGTACTTC.

The V gene is TRBV2, the J gene TRBJ2-1; possible D gene TRBD2, 5 bases. The ends were cut back, 8 bases at V and 0 bases at J, with 14 bases in the middle. This CDR3 spans 15 amino acids. Germline V CDR1 and CDR2: SNHLY, FYNNEI. CDR3 in amino acids: CASGHSEGSYNEQFF. DNA of the CDR3: TGTGCCAGCGGCCATTCTGAGGGCTCCTACAATGAGCAGTTCTTC. The complete variable domain, with remaining parts taken from reference TRBV2 and TRBJ2-1, reads EPEVTQTPSHQVTQMGQEVILRCVPISNHLYFYWYRQILGQKVEFLVSFYNNEISEKSEIFDDQFSVERPDGSNFTLKIRSTKLEDSAMYFCASGHSEGSYNEQFFGPGTRLTVL.

This clonotype was seen a handful of times. The V gene is TRBV29-1, the J gene TRBJ2-7, with TRBD2 identical over 7 bases. The germline CDR1 and CDR2 sequences are SQVTM and ANQGSEA. J gave up 5 bases and V 3 bases, and 7 bases lay outside the gene matches. The CDR3 covers 13 residues. The CDR3: CSVDEGGYNEQYF. CDR3 DNA sequence: TGCAGCGTTGATGAGGGAGGGTATAACGAGCAGTACTTC.

The chain combines TRBV6-2 or TRBV6-3 with TRBJ2-7, with 11 bases fitting TRBD2. The CDR3 contains 18 residues. J lost 5 bases, V lost 4 bases, and 16 bases had no gene match. The germline CDR1 and CDR2 sequences are MNHEY and SVGEGT. The CDR3 protein is CASSSGTSGSSLSHEQYF. CDR3 bases: TGTGCCAGCAGTTCGGGGACTAGCGGATCCTCTTTGTCCCACGAGCAGTACTTC.

This chain connects TRBV7-8 to TRBJ2-7; 9 bases match TRBD1. The germline V gene has CDR1 SGHVS and CDR2 FQNEAQ. After removal of 3 bases from V and 0 bases from J, the junction contained 3 bases not matched to a gene. The CDR3 totals 15 residues. Here the CDR3 reads CASSLGGQGSYEQYF. CDR3 in DNA: TGTGCCAGCAGCTTGGGGGGACAGGGCTCCTACGAGCAGTACTTC.

V usage is TRBV29-1 and J usage is TRBJ2-5; D possibly corresponds to TRBD2 (6 bases). Germline values: CDR1 SQVTM, CDR2 ANQGSEA. This CDR3 region has 15 residues. V lost 6 bases and J lost 2, with 19 bases in between. The CDR3, as DNA: TGCAGCGTGGAACTCGGGACTGGGATGCAAGAGACCCAGTACTTC. Amino acids: CSVELGTGMQETQYF.

The J gene is TRBJ2-3, the V gene TRBV5-1; D gene unclear. The V gene lost 0 bases and the J gene lost 0 bases, with 11 bases spanning the gap. The CDR3 consists of 16 residues. Germline CDR1 reads SGHRS; CDR2 reads YFSETQ. CDR3 sequence: CASSLAAATSTDTQYF. The CDR3 DNA reads as TGCGCCAGCAGCTTGGCTGCAGCCACTAGCACAGATACGCAGTATTTT.